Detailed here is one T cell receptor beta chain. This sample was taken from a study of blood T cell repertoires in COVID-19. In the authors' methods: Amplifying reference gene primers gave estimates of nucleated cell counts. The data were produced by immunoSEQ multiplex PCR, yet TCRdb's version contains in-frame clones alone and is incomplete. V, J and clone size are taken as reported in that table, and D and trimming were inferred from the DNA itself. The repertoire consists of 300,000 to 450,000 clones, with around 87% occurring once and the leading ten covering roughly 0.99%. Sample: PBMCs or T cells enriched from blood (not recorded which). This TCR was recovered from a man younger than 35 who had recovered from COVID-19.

CDR3 sequence: CASSFVGSGFTNEKLFF. The CDR3, as DNA: TGTGCCAGCAGCTTTGTCGGATCAGGGTTTACTAATGAAAAACTGTTTTTT. The V call is TRBV7-9, the J call TRBJ1-4, with D perhaps matching TRBD1 (5 bases). Germline CDR1 is SEHNR and CDR2 is FQNEAQ (reference sequence). V was cut by 3 bases and J by 2 bases, with 16 bases left in between. CDR3 length: 17 residues.